A single sample gave rise to the 5 T cell receptor beta chains below, sequenced in a study of T cells in Graves' hyperthyroidism and ophthalmopathy. RNA transcripts provided the source from which TCR beta CDR3 regions were amplified. Carried out on the TCR CDR3, a first-round RT-PCR used the HTBI primer set. Using its own MiXCR run on the multiplex PCR reads, TCRdb lists one record per CDR3 protein. Of a few hundred thousand distinct CDR3 sequences listed, about 15% are singletons. Sequenced sample: blood. Receptors originate from a woman in her 30s with Graves' hyperthyroidism that later progressed to Graves' ophthalmopathy.

Many counts were recorded for this clonotype. The CDR3 is CATSDLGLADQNEQFF. CDR3 nucleotides: TGTGCCACCAGTGATTTGGGACTAGCGGATCAGAATGAGCAGTTCTTC. The rearrangement uses TRBV24-1 and TRBJ2-1; 10 bases align to TRBD2. This CDR3 region has 16 residues. Germline CDR1 is KGHDR and CDR2 is SFDVKD. V gave up 0 bases and J gave up 7 bases; unmatched junction bases: 5.

This clonotype was observed a handful of times. V usage is TRBV7-2 and J usage is TRBJ2-7; no clear D gene. This CDR3 comprises 14 residues. V was trimmed by 0 bases and J by 3 bases, leaving 9 bases between them. CDR1 SGHTA and CDR2 FQGNSA come from the germline V gene. This CDR3 reads CASSLAHQVYEQYF. The CDR3 DNA reads as TGTGCCAGCAGCTTAGCGCATCAGGTCTACGAGCAGTACTTC.

This clonotype was picked up many times. This CDR3 reads CASSLVGGSYEQYF. As DNA, the CDR3 is TGTGCCAGCAGCTTAGTTGGAGGATCCTACGAGCAGTACTTC. The rearrangement uses TRBV7-9 and TRBJ2-7; D is possibly TRBD2 (5 bases). Germline V CDR1 and CDR2: SEHNR, FQNEAQ (reference sequence). The V end lost 1 base, the J end lost 1 base, and 8 bases lay between the germline ends. The CDR3 extends over 14 amino acids.

This clonotype was counted between two and nine times. The rearrangement uses TRBV28 and TRBJ1-3; maybe TRBD1 (5 bases). Germline V gives CDR1 MDHEN, CDR2 SYDVKM. CDR3 size: 14 residues. Trimming removed 8 bases from V and 5 bases from J, with 16 bases in between. The CDR3 sequence: CASFTGTPRNTIYF. Written as DNA, the CDR3 is TGTGCCAGCTTCACAGGCACCCCGCGAAACACCATATATTTT.

In its sample, this clonotype was seen many times. This chain links TRBV6-1 with TRBJ1-6; D uncertain. In germline, CDR1 is MNHNS, CDR2 SASEGT. The CDR3 loop spans 15 amino acids. V was shortened by 5 bases and J by 14 bases, with 22 bases between the two germline ends. The chain's CDR3 is CASSFVGQEYSALHF. The DNA for the CDR3 is TGTGCCAGCAGTTTTGTTGGGCAGGAGTATTCGGCCCTCCACTTT.